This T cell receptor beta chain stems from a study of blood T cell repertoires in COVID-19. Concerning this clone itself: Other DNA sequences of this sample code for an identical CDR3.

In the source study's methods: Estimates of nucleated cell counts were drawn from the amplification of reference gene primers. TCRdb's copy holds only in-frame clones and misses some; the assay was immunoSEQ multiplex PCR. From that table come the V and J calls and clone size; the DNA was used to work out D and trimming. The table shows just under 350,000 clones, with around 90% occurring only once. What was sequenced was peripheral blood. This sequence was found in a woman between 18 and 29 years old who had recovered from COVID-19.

Here the CDR3 DNA reads TGTGCCAGTAGCCCCCGGAGCTCCTACAATGAGCAGTTCTTC. Translating gives CASSPRSSYNEQFF. This chain uses TRBV19 with TRBJ2-1; D is unresolved. The CDR3 is made up of 14 amino acids. Trimming took 6 bases from V and 0 from J, leaving 9 bases between them. The germline V gene has CDR1 LNHDA and CDR2 SQIVND (reference sequence).